The 26 T cell receptor beta chains listed next were all sequenced from one sample in a study of shared clonotypes between healthy human individuals. Positively selected for CCR7, the CD45RO-negative cells used as naive CD8 cells excluded terminally differentiated effector memory CD45RA+ cells. Profiling relied on immunoSEQ multiplex PCR, and the TCRdb table lists in-frame clones only, not all of them. This sample has about 2,100,000 clones; under 95% occur once, and the top ten carry about 1.8%. Sequenced material: naive CD8+ T cells from PBMCs. These receptors came from a man aged 18 to 29 in good health. Some clones in this sample may be carry-over from other donors' samples.

The chain recombines TRBV9 with TRBJ2-1; 8 nucleotides align to TRBD1. Trimming at V came to 6 bases and at J to 0 bases, leaving 17 bases not matched to a gene. The CDR3 sequence is 19 residues long. Germline V gene lookup returns CDR1 SGDLS and CDR2 YYNGEE. In DNA, the CDR3 is TGTGCCAGCACCTCCCCCGCCGGACAGGGCGAAAGCTCCTACAATGAGCAGTTCTTC. Amino acid sequence: CASTSPAGQGESSYNEQFF.

V usage is TRBV5-6 and J usage is TRBJ1-4; the D is unclear. V gave up 4 bases and J gave up 0 bases, with 10 bases separating them. Germline V lookup: CDR1 SGHDT, CDR2 YYEEEE. This CDR3 has 15 amino acids. As DNA, the CDR3 is TGTGCCAGCAGCCCCACGCCTTCAACTAATGAAAAACTGTTTTTT. It is translated as CASSPTPSTNEKLFF.

This clone was seen just once. Other DNA sequences from this sample encode an identical CDR3 as well. The rearrangement uses TRBV19 and TRBJ2-1, with D possibly matching TRBD2 (5 bases). CDR1 and CDR2 from the germline V gene are LNHDA and SQIVND (reference sequence). The V end was cut by 3 bases, the J end by 6 bases, with 6 bases between. The CDR3 has 12 amino acids. The CDR3 coding sequence is TGTGCCAGTAGTATCGGGGTCAATGAGCAGTTCTTC. Amino acid sequence: CASSIGVNEQFF.

This sequence joins TRBV27 and TRBJ1-4, with D possibly being TRBD1 (5 bases). Per the germline V gene, CDR1 is MNHEY and CDR2 is SMNVEV (reference sequence). Trimming removed 5 bases from V and 6 bases from J, with 13 bases in between. CDR3 length equals 14 residues. The DNA for the CDR3 is TGTGCCAGCAGTACCAGGGCGGGAGATGAAAAACTGTTTTTT. The encoded protein is CASSTRAGDEKLFF.

J is TRBJ1-3 and V is TRBV30, with a tentative D call TRBD1 (6 bases). The CDR3 consists of 13 residues. Looked up from germline, CDR1 is GTSNPN and CDR2 is SVGIG (reference sequence). Deletions cut 5 bases from V and 0 bases from J, with 8 bases between. CDR3 bases: TGTGCCTGGGAGGACAGCTCTGGAAACACCATATATTTT. This gives the protein CAWEDSSGNTIYF.

J is TRBJ2-3 and V is TRBV29-1; a possible D gene is TRBD1 (6 bases). CDR1 SQVTM and CDR2 ANQGSEA come from the germline V gene. Trimming pared 4 bases from V and 3 bases from J, leaving 17 bases between. This CDR3 contains 15 residues. CDR3 protein: CSVVHVGGWTDTQYF. CDR3 DNA: TGCAGCGTTGTTCATGTTGGGGGCTGGACAGATACGCAGTATTTT.

This sequence joins TRBV6-1 and TRBJ2-7, with TRBD2 matching 10 bases. V lost 4 bases, J lost 2 bases, and 14 bases stayed unmatched. Per germline, CDR1 MNHNS and CDR2 SASEGT. The CDR3 totals 18 residues. In DNA form, the CDR3 reads TGTGCCAGCAGTGCTCAGCTGAGCGGGAGGGACCTCGCCTACGAGCAGTACTTC. Translating gives CASSAQLSGRDLAYEQYF.

The V and J genes are TRBV7-8 and TRBJ2-1, with TRBD2 matching over 16 bases. The length of the CDR3 is 18 residues. Trimming removed 5 bases from V and 7 bases from J; junction bases left unmatched: 11. Looked up from germline, CDR1 is SGHVS and CDR2 is FQNEAQ. CDR3 loop: CASSPGLAGGPVWNEQFF. CDR3 DNA sequence: TGTGCCAGCAGCCCGGGACTAGCGGGAGGGCCGGTTTGGAATGAGCAGTTCTTC. The variable domain in full, completed from reference TRBV7-8 and TRBJ2-1, reads GAGVSQSPRYKVAKRGQDVALRCDPISGHVSLFWYQQALGQGPEFLTYFQNEAQLDKSGLPSDRFFAERPEGSVSTLKIQRTQQEDSAVYLCASSPGLAGGPVWNEQFFGPGTRLTVL.

This clone was recorded once. CDR3 sequence reads: CASSLEERGAKNIQYF. The CDR3 DNA follows: TGTGCCAGCAGCTTAGAGGAGAGAGGAGCCAAAAACATTCAGTACTTC. The chain is built from TRBV7-9 and TRBJ2-4; D is ambiguous. The CDR3 consists of 16 residues. V lost 1 base and J lost 0, with 10 bases in between. CDR1 SEHNR and CDR2 FQNEAQ come from the germline V gene (reference sequence).

J is TRBJ2-7 and V is TRBV4-3, with D perhaps assigned TRBD1 or TRBD2 (5 bases each). Germline V lookup: CDR1 LGHNA, CDR2 YSLEER. The CDR3 runs 17 residues. Trimming pared 4 bases from V and 3 bases from J, leaving 22 bases between. CDR3 nucleotide sequence: TGCGCCAGCAGCCCCGGAGGTACTCAGACAGAAGACTACGAGCAGTACTTC. Protein sequence: CASSPGGTQTEDYEQYF.

The chain has TRBV4-3 and TRBJ2-1; 9 bases fit TRBD2. The V and J ends lost 1 base and 6 bases, in that order; junction bases with no gene match: 10. CDR1 LGHNA and CDR2 YSLEER come from the germline V gene. This CDR3 region has 17 residues. The CDR3 here is CASSQAGGGRAGNEQFF. CDR3 sequence (DNA): TGCGCCAGCAGCCAAGCCGGGGGCGGGAGGGCCGGCAATGAGCAGTTCTTC.

V gene TRBV5-4 combines with J gene TRBJ2-1; 9 nucleotides agree with TRBD2. The CDR3 length is 18 residues. Trimming at V came to 0 bases and at J to 6 bases, leaving 13 bases not matched to a gene. Per the germline V gene, CDR1 is SGHNT and CDR2 is YYREEE (reference sequence). The CDR3 spells CASSLEAAGGPSVNEQFF. The CDR3 DNA follows: TGTGCCAGCAGCTTGGAAGCGGCGGGAGGGCCCAGTGTCAATGAGCAGTTCTTC. The entire variable domain, with the rest obtained from reference TRBV5-4 and TRBJ2-1, is as follows: ETGVTQSPTHLIKTRGQQVTLRCSSQSGHNTVSWYQQALGQGPQFIFQYYREEENGRGNFPPRFSGLQFPNYSSELNVNALELDDSALYLCASSLEAAGGPSVNEQFFGPGTRLTVL.

A single count supports this clone. This chain joins TRBV27 and TRBJ2-1, with TRBD1 as a possible D gene (6 bases). The V and J ends lost 0 bases and 1 base respectively, with 13 bases between them. The CDR3 runs 17 residues. From germline, CDR1 is MNHEY and CDR2 SMNVEV (reference sequence). CDR3 DNA sequence: TGTGCCAGCAGTTTATCGTTGGGAACAGGGTCCTACAATGAGCAGTTCTTC. Translated: CASSLSLGTGSYNEQFF.

The table lists this clone with a count of one. The chain links TRBV29-1 to TRBJ2-3; a weak D match, TRBD1 (6 bases). The CDR3 is 13 amino acids. Germline V CDR1 and CDR2: SQVTM, ANQGSEA. V was shortened by 3 bases and J by 3 bases, with 10 bases between the two germline ends. The CDR3 loop is CSVEDSGTDTQYF. The CDR3 DNA sequence: TGCAGCGTTGAGGACAGTGGAACAGATACGCAGTATTTT.

This chain uses TRBV7-8 with TRBJ2-5, with TRBD2 identical over 11 bases. The CDR3 spans 17 residues. Germline CDR1 and CDR2: SGHVS and FQNEAQ. Unmatched junction bases numbered 15, after V lost 5 bases and J lost 7 bases. This chain's CDR3 is CASSTRSGTSGPGTQYF. CDR3 DNA sequence: TGTGCCAGCAGCACAAGGTCTGGGACTAGCGGTCCCGGGACCCAGTACTTC. The full variable domain, its missing parts supplied by reference TRBV7-8 and TRBJ2-5, is GAGVSQSPRYKVAKRGQDVALRCDPISGHVSLFWYQQALGQGPEFLTYFQNEAQLDKSGLPSDRFFAERPEGSVSTLKIQRTQQEDSAVYLCASSTRSGTSGPGTQYFGPGTRLLVL.

The chain carries TRBV5-6 and TRBJ2-7; D is undetermined. V gave up 3 bases and J gave up 1 base, with 14 bases separating them. The CDR3 has 15 amino acids. CDR1 is SGHDT, CDR2 YYEEEE, per germline. The CDR3 protein is CASSSDLQRSYEQYF. The CDR3, as DNA: TGTGCCAGCAGCTCCGACCTACAGAGGTCCTACGAGCAGTACTTC.

The chain combines TRBV27 with TRBJ2-6, with D maybe TRBD1 (6 bases). The V and J ends lost 4 bases and 0 bases respectively, with 16 bases between them. Germline values: CDR1 MNHEY, CDR2 SMNVEV (reference sequence). This CDR3 is built from 18 residues. DNA for the CDR3: TGTGCCAGCAGTTCGGACCATGGACAGACCTCTGGGGCCAACGTCCTGACTTTC. Translation: CASSSDHGQTSGANVLTF.

The chain couples TRBV5-1 to TRBJ2-3, with 9 positions matching TRBD2. CDR1 SGHRS and CDR2 YFSETQ come from the germline V gene. The CDR3 sequence is 15 residues long. V was pared by 0 bases and J by 7 bases, with 6 bases of the junction left unmatched. The CDR3 here is CASSLGGLALHTQYF. CDR3 nucleotides: TGCGCCAGCAGCTTGGGGGGACTAGCATTGCATACGCAGTATTTT.

V and J are TRBV7-2 and TRBJ2-2, with D maybe TRBD1 (5 bases). V shed 3 bases and J shed 1 base, with 6 bases lying between them. The CDR3 runs 14 residues. CDR1 is SGHTA, CDR2 FQGNSA, per germline. The CDR3 DNA is TGTGCCAGCAGCTTCAGGGAGAACACCGGGGAGCTGTTTTTT. Translation: CASSFRENTGELFF.

This chain connects TRBV19 to TRBJ1-1; 7 nucleotides line up with TRBD1. The germline gives CDR1 LNHDA, CDR2 SQIVND (reference sequence). The CDR3 length is 18 residues. The V gene end was trimmed by 3 bases and the J gene end by 0 bases; junction bases not matched to a gene: 13. Written as DNA, the CDR3 is TGTGCCAGTAGTATCAGCCGGGACAGAACGGCTTTGAACACTGAAGCTTTCTTT. The encoded protein is CASSISRDRTALNTEAFF.

The chain has TRBV30 and TRBJ2-2; a weak D match, TRBD1 (5 bases). This CDR3 comprises 13 residues. Germline values: CDR1 GTSNPN, CDR2 SVGIG (reference sequence). Trimming left V 2 bases short and J 8 bases short, with 12 bases between. The CDR3 coding sequence is TGTGCCTGGAGTATAGACAGCTTGGGGGAGCTGTTTTTT. Its protein is CAWSIDSLGELFF.

The chain is built from TRBV7-9 and TRBJ2-1; possible D gene TRBD2, 6 bases. The CDR3 length is 16 residues. The V and J ends lost 4 bases and 0 bases respectively, with 13 bases between them. Germline CDR1 SEHNR, CDR2 FQNEAQ (reference sequence). The CDR3 region is CASSSIAESSYNEQFF. The DNA for the CDR3 is TGTGCCAGCAGCTCCATAGCGGAGAGCTCCTACAATGAGCAGTTCTTC.

The chain links TRBV28 to TRBJ1-2, with TRBD1 matching over 7 bases. The trim removed 5 bases at V and 8 bases at J, leaving 8 bases unmatched. Germline lookup yields CDR1 MDHEN and CDR2 SYDVKM. The CDR3 is made up of 13 amino acids. The CDR3: CASSPTGVEGYTF. CDR3 in DNA: TGTGCCAGCAGTCCAACAGGGGTAGAAGGCTACACCTTC.

The rearrangement links TRBV28 to TRBJ2-7; no clear D gene. There are 12 residues in the CDR3. Looked up from germline, CDR1 is MDHEN and CDR2 is SYDVKM. V was cut by 3 bases and J by 6 bases, with 9 bases left in between. CDR3: CASSFRLREQYF. The CDR3, as DNA: TGTGCCAGCAGTTTCAGGTTGCGCGAGCAGTACTTC.

Details on this clone: Different DNA sequences within this sample yield the same CDR3. The chain employs TRBV9 and TRBJ2-7; possibly TRBD2 for D (5 bases). Trimming left V 0 bases short and J 3 bases short, with 10 bases between. In germline, CDR1 is SGDLS, CDR2 YYNGEE. The CDR3 has 14 residues. The CDR3, as DNA: TGTGCCAGCAGCGTAGGGGGTAGCGACTACGAGCAGTACTTC. This sequence encodes CASSVGGSDYEQYF.

The V call is TRBV7-8, the J call TRBJ1-1; no reliable D call. CDR1 and CDR2 from the germline V gene are SGHVS and FQNEAQ. Between the trimmed V and J ends, which lost 0 bases and 7 bases, there was a span of 15 bases. There are 15 residues in the CDR3. CDR3: CASSLAKAGWGEAFF. CDR3 nucleotides: TGTGCCAGCAGCTTAGCGAAGGCAGGCTGGGGTGAAGCTTTCTTT. The full variable domain, rest sourced from reference TRBV7-8 and TRBJ1-1, is GAGVSQSPRYKVAKRGQDVALRCDPISGHVSLFWYQQALGQGPEFLTYFQNEAQLDKSGLPSDRFFAERPEGSVSTLKIQRTQQEDSAVYLCASSLAKAGWGEAFFGQGTRLTVV.